Sequencing of this T cell receptor (beta chain) was carried out in a study of T cells in Graves' hyperthyroidism and ophthalmopathy. Study background: The authors collected peripheral blood at initial diagnosis, before any treatment.

Researchers took RNA transcripts and amplified the TCR beta CDR3 regions from them. An initial round of RT-PCR targeting the TCR CDR3 relied on the HTBI primer set. TCRdb re-derived calls from the multiplex PCR reads in MiXCR, one entry per CDR3 protein. The sample has approximately 520,000 distinct CDR3 sequences; around 22% are singletons. With respect to this clonotype: The antigen is undetermined.

Trimming pared 5 bases from V and 4 bases from J, leaving 12 bases between. The CDR3 covers 14 residues. Per germline, CDR1 SGHVS and CDR2 FQNEAQ. A Clinical Activity Score of at least 3, a NOSPECS grade of at least 4 and a duration under 3 months were recorded in the ophthalmopathy patients. The PBMCs had their origin in less than 13 ml of fresh peripheral blood. General study points: Blood held most thyroid clonotypes expanded above 0.001 frequency.

This TCR derives from a woman in her twenties or thirties with Graves' ophthalmopathy. The chain recombines TRBV7-8 with TRBJ1-5, with a weak D call TRBD1 (5 bases). The material sequenced was blood. CDR3 region: CASSTRRGNQPQHF. The CDR3 coding sequence is TGTGCCAGCAGCACAAGACGGGGGAATCAGCCCCAGCATTTT.